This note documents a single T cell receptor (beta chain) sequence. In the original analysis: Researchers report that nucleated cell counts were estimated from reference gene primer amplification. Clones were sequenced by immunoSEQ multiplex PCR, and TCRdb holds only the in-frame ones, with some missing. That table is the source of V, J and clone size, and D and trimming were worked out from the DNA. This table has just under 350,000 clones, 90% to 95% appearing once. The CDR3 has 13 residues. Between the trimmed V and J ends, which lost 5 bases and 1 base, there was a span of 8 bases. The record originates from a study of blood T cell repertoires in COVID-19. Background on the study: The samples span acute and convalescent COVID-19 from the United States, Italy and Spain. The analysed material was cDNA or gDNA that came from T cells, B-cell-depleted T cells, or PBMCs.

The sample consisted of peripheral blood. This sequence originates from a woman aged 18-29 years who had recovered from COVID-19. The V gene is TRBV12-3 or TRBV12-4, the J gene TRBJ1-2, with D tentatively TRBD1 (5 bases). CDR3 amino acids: CASSGGLNYGYTF. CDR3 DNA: TGTGCCAGCAGTGGGGGACTTAACTATGGCTACACCTTC.